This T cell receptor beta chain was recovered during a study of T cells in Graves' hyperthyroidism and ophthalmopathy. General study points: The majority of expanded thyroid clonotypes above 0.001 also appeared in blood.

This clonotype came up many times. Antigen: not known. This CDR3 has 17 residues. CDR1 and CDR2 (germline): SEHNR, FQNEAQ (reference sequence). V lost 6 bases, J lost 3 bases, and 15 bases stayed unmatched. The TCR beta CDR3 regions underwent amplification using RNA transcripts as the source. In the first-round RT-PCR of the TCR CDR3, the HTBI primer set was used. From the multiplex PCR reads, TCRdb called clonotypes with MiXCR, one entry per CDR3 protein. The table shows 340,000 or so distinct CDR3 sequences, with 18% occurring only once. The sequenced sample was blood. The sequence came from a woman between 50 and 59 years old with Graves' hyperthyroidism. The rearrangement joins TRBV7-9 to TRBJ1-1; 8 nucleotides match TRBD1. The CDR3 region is CASRQGRTGWEDTEAFF. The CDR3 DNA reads TGTGCCAGCAGACAAGGGCGGACAGGGTGGGAGGACACTGAAGCTTTCTTT.